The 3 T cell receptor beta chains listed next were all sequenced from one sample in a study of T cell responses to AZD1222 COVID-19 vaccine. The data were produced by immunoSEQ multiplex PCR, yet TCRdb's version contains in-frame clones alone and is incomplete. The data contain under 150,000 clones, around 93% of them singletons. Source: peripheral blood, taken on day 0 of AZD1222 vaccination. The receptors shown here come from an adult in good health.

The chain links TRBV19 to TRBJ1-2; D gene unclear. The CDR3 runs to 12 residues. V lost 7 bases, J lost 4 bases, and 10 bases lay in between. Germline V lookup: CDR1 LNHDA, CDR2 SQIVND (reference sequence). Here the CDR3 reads CASTRGSYGYTF. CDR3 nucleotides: TGTGCCAGTACACGGGGAAGCTATGGCTACACCTTC.

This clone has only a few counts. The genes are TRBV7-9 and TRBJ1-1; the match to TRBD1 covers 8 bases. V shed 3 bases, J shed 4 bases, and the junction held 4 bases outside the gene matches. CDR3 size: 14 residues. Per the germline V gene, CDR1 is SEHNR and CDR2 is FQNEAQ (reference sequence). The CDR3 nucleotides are TGTGCCAGCAGCTTTGGCCAGGGGGCCACTGAAGCTTTCTTT. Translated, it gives CASSFGQGATEAFF.

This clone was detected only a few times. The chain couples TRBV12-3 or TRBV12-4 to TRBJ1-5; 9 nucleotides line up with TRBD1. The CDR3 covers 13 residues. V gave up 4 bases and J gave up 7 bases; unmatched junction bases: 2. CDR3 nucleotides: TGTGCCAGCAGTTACAGGGGGCTACAGCCCCAGCATTTT. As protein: CASSYRGLQPQHF.